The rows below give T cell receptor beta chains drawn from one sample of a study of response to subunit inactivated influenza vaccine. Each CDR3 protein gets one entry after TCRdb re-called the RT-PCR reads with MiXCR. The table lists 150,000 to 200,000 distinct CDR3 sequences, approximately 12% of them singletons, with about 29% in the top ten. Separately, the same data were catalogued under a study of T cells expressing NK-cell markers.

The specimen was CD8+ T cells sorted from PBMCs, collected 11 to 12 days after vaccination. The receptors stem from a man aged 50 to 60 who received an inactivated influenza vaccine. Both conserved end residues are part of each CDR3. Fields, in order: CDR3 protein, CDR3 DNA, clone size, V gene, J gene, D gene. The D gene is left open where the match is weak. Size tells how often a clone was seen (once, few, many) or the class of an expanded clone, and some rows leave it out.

CAIKRATGELFF,TGTGCCATCAAACGGGCGACCGGGGAGCTGTTTTTT,few,TRBV10-3,TRBJ2-2,-
CASSLVTDSPYEQYF,TGTGCCAGCAGCTTAGTGACGGACTCTCCCTACGAGCAGTACTTC,few,TRBV7-2,TRBJ2-7,-
CASSYTRTGGNTEAFF,TGTGCCAGCAGTTACACCCGGACAGGCGGAAACACTGAAGCTTTCTTT,-,TRBV6-2/TRBV6-3,TRBJ1-1,TRBD1
CASSLSLGLRETQYF,TGTGCCAGCAGTTTATCGTTGGGATTGAGGGAGACCCAGTACTTC,-,TRBV27,TRBJ2-5,-
CASTSGTSGGAAYNEQFF,TGTGCCAGCACCTCCGGGACTAGCGGGGGGGCCGCCTACAATGAGCAGTTCTTC,-,TRBV11-1,TRBJ2-1,TRBD2
CASSAGQAATYEQYF,TGTGCCAGCAGTGCGGGACAGGCGGCGACCTACGAGCAGTACTTC,few,TRBV2,TRBJ2-7,TRBD1
CAISVGLRETQYF,TGTGCCATCAGTGTAGGGTTAAGAGAGACCCAGTACTTC,many,TRBV10-3,TRBJ2-5,-
CASTKGLAGARRTDTQYF,TGTGCCAGCACAAAGGGACTAGCGGGAGCAAGGCGCACAGATACGCAGTATTTT,few,TRBV27,TRBJ2-3,TRBD2
CAWRLEHLNTEAFF,TGTGCCTGGAGGCTGGAACACCTGAACACTGAAGCTTTCTTT,-,TRBV30,TRBJ1-1,-
CASSFAVGSNSPLHF,TGTGCCAGCAGTTTTGCGGTGGGTAGTAATTCACCCCTCCACTTT,few,TRBV28,TRBJ1-6,-
CSVEEGISGLTYEQYF,TGCAGCGTTGAAGAAGGGATTAGTGGCCTCACCTACGAGCAGTACTTC,-,TRBV29-1,TRBJ2-7,-
CASSYFDRTRDTDTQYF,TGTGCCAGCAGTTACTTCGACAGGACACGGGACACAGATACGCAGTATTTT,-,TRBV6-5,TRBJ2-3,-
CASRRYAGQGTDTQYF,TGTGCCAGCAGACGGTACGCCGGACAGGGCACAGATACGCAGTATTTT,few,TRBV6-4,TRBJ2-3,TRBD1
CASSQDTGINYGYTF,TGTGCCAGCAGCCAAGATACAGGGATCAACTATGGCTACACCTTC,-,TRBV14,TRBJ1-2,-
CASSLFVGGGSYNEQFF,TGTGCCAGCAGCTTATTCGTCGGGGGAGGTTCCTACAATGAGCAGTTCTTC,-,TRBV11-1,TRBJ2-1,-
CASSIDGALNTEAFF,TGTGCCAGTAGTATAGACGGTGCGCTGAACACTGAAGCTTTCTTT,-,TRBV19,TRBJ1-1,-
CASSLGTVTGELFF,TGTGCCAGCAGCTTAGGGACGGTTACCGGGGAGCTGTTTTTT,few,TRBV7-8,TRBJ2-2,-
CAWSVRAGAIYNEQFF,TGTGCCTGGAGTGTACGAGCGGGAGCGATTTACAATGAGCAGTTCTTC,-,TRBV30,TRBJ2-1,TRBD2
CASSVAVYQPTYEQYF,TGTGCCAGCAGCGTAGCTGTCTACCAACCGACCTACGAGCAGTACTTC,-,TRBV9,TRBJ2-7,-
CASSTSGGSYGYTF,TGTGCCAGCAGCACCTCGGGGGGCAGCTATGGCTACACCTTC,few,TRBV9,TRBJ1-2,-
CSVEDPVGIGQYF,TGCAGCGTTGAAGACCCGGTGGGAATAGGGCAGTACTTC,many,TRBV29-1,TRBJ2-7,-
CASSSPGGSLYSFQYF,TGTGCCAGCAGTTCACCGGGCGGGTCTCTGTACAGTTTTCAGTACTTC,few,TRBV12-3/TRBV12-4,TRBJ2-4,-
CASSLESNEKLFF,TGTGCCAGCAGCTTAGAATCTAATGAAAAACTGTTTTTT,many,TRBV7-9,TRBJ1-4,-
CASSFGNYGYTF,TGTGCCAGCAGCTTCGGGAACTATGGCTACACCTTC,-,TRBV11-2,TRBJ1-2,-
CASSAERTLLQETQYF,TGTGCCAGCAGCGCCGAGAGGACGCTACTCCAAGAGACCCAGTACTTC,few,TRBV7-2,TRBJ2-5,-
CGSSFGLTRYEQYF,TGTGGCAGCAGCTTCGGACTAACTCGTTACGAGCAGTACTTC,-,TRBV7-9,TRBJ2-7,-
CASSQSFPDSTGELFF,TGCGCCAGCAGCCAGTCTTTTCCCGATAGCACCGGGGAGCTGTTTTTT,few,TRBV4-3,TRBJ2-2,-
CSARWASAQETQYF,TGCAGTGCTAGATGGGCTAGCGCGCAAGAGACCCAGTACTTC,few,TRBV20-1,TRBJ2-5,-
CSARSASGVTDTQYF,TGCAGTGCTAGATCGGCTAGCGGAGTCACAGATACGCAGTATTTT,many,TRBV20-1,TRBJ2-3,TRBD2
CASSLSLGGAWEKLFF,TGTGCCAGCAGCTTAAGCCTAGGAGGGGCGTGGGAAAAACTGTTTTTT,-,TRBV7-9,TRBJ1-4,-
CASSQDRTSNQPQHF,TGTGCCAGCAGTCAGGACAGAACTAGCAATCAGCCCCAGCATTTT,many,TRBV7-8,TRBJ1-5,-
CSVWDSASYEQYF,TGCAGCGTTTGGGACAGTGCCTCCTACGAGCAGTACTTC,-,TRBV29-1,TRBJ2-7,TRBD1
CASRGSGSSYEQYF,TGTGCCAGCAGGGGTAGCGGAAGCTCCTACGAGCAGTACTTC,-,TRBV12-3/TRBV12-4,TRBJ2-7,-
CASSLAVVGISYNEQFF,TGCGCCAGCAGCTTGGCCGTCGTGGGAATCTCCTACAATGAGCAGTTCTTC,few,TRBV5-1,TRBJ2-1,-
CASSPTGAPGNTIYF,TGTGCCAGCAGCCCCACAGGGGCACCTGGAAACACCATATATTTT,-,TRBV9,TRBJ1-3,TRBD1
CATSDLRGETQYF,TGTGCCACCAGTGATTTAAGAGGGGAGACCCAGTACTTC,many,TRBV24-1,TRBJ2-5,-
CASSYHLPGLAGAYQETQYF,TGTGCCAGCAGTTACCACCTCCCGGGACTAGCGGGGGCGTACCAAGAGACCCAGTACTTC,-,TRBV6-2/TRBV6-3,TRBJ2-5,TRBD2
CASSQVSGGPTDTQYF,TGTGCCAGCAGCCAAGTAAGCGGGGGGCCCACAGATACGCAGTATTTT,-,TRBV3-1,TRBJ2-3,TRBD2
CASSPLGKAGPYEQYF,TGTGCCAGCAGTCCCTTGGGGAAAGCAGGGCCCTACGAGCAGTACTTC,-,TRBV27,TRBJ2-7,-
CASNQLTGVLNSPLHF,TGTGCCAGCAACCAATTAACAGGGGTTCTTAATTCACCCCTCCACTTT,few,TRBV7-9,TRBJ1-6,TRBD1
CASSFRSSYEQYF,TGTGCCAGCAGTTTCCGGAGCTCCTACGAGCAGTACTTC,many,TRBV12-3/TRBV12-4,TRBJ2-7,-
CASSRTEYNQPQHF,TGTGCCAGCAGCCGCACGGAATACAATCAGCCCCAGCATTTT,-,TRBV6-2/TRBV6-3,TRBJ1-5,-
CATRGTSMAEQFF,TGTGCCACCAGAGGGACTAGTATGGCTGAGCAGTTCTTC,-,TRBV19,TRBJ2-1,TRBD2